This TCR beta chain originates from a study of T cells in Graves' hyperthyroidism and ophthalmopathy. Study results and limitations: Separation of ophthalmopathy from stable hyperthyroidism was achieved by a 13 V-J model.

This CDR3 has 14 amino acids. The germline CDR1 and CDR2 sequences are MDHEN and SYDVKM. The TCR beta CDR3 regions underwent amplification using RNA transcripts as the source. A first-round RT-PCR of the TCR CDR3 used the HTBI primer set. TCRdb processed the multiplex PCR reads anew with MiXCR; each CDR3 protein has one entry. The sample has 150,000 or so distinct CDR3 sequences, less than 10% seen once; the top ten hold approximately 20%. Hyperthyroidism, newly diagnosed and lasting under 2 months, affected patients aged 18 to 65. Worth noting for this clonotype: What it binds is unknown. A much larger clone differs from this one at a single base, so this may be a read error.

The chain couples TRBV28 to TRBJ2-1, with unresolved D. Input material: blood. The receptor was derived from a young woman with Graves' hyperthyroidism that later progressed to Graves' ophthalmopathy. This CDR3 reads CSSERRTSYNEQFF. The CDR3 region has the DNA TGTTCGAGCGAGAGGCGCACCTCCTACAATGAGCAGTTCTTC.